This TCR beta chain is from a study of CD8 T cells in Susac syndrome. Losses at the gene ends were 9 bases for V and 5 bases for J; bases not matched to a gene: 10. Germline CDR1 MNHEY, CDR2 SVGEGT. The CDR3 consists of 13 residues. The authors reverse transcribed roughly 0.5 to 1 ug RNA with random hexamers. Each CDR3 protein is one row after TCRdb ran MiXCR on the immunoSEQ multiplex PCR reads. The sample yields about 290,000 distinct CDR3 sequences, around 89% seen once. The rearrangement links TRBV6-2 or TRBV6-3 to TRBJ2-7, with 7 positions matching TRBD2. The sequence was collected from a human donor with multiple sclerosis. The specimen sequenced was CD8+ T cells from PBMCs. The CDR3 reads CASRLAGVNEQYF. CDR3 nucleotides: TGTGCCAGTCGTCTGGCGGGGGTGAACGAGCAGTACTTC.